The entry that follows covers one TCR beta chain sequence. What it recognizes is unknown. TCRdb reprocessed the 5' RACE reads with MiXCR, giving one entry per CDR3 protein. The sample has around 550,000 distinct CDR3 sequences, roughly 21% seen once. This sample was included in a study of T cells after yellow fever vaccination. Overall study findings and caveats: Of the clonotypes, a small share occurred in both CD4 and CD8 compartments.

The TCR originated in a man aged 30-40 years who received the YFV17D yellow fever vaccine. The sequencing used PBMCs, collected 15 days after the yellow fever booster vaccination.

CDR3 bases: TGTGCCAGCAGCTTAACGTCTACTAGCGGGAATGAGCAGTTCTTC. Its protein is CASSLTSTSGNEQFF. The chain combines TRBV7-3 with TRBJ2-1, with TRBD2 matching over 9 bases. This CDR3 spans 15 amino acids. The ends lost 0 bases at V and 7 bases at J; junction bases unmatched: 4. CDR1 and CDR2 (germline): SGHTA, FQGTGA.